Shown below are 15 T cell receptor beta chains from a single sample sequenced in a study of T cell responses to AZD1222 COVID-19 vaccine. The method was immunoSEQ multiplex PCR; TCRdb's version includes in-frame clones alone and lacks a portion of them. The sample carries about 160,000 clones, about 90% recorded once. Sequencing was performed on peripheral blood, taken on day 0 of MenACWY control vaccination. These receptors originate from an adult in good health.

The gene calls are TRBV13 and TRBJ1-3; TRBD1 matches at 11 bases. This CDR3 spans 17 amino acids. After removal of 10 bases from V and 3 bases from J, the junction contained 14 bases not matched to a gene. The germline CDR1 and CDR2 sequences are PRHDT and FYEKMQ (reference sequence). The CDR3 DNA is TGTGCCACCACCCCCGGGGACAGGGGGTCTTATGGAAACACCATATATTTT. It is translated as CATTPGDRGSYGNTIYF.

This chain connects TRBV5-4 to TRBJ1-1; no reliable D call. V shed 4 bases and J shed 6 bases, with 13 bases lying between them. Germline V gives CDR1 SGHNT, CDR2 YYREEE (reference sequence). The CDR3 covers 13 residues. The CDR3, as DNA: TGTGCCAGCAGCCAGATCGGGGTTTCTGAAGCTTTCTTT. It encodes CASSQIGVSEAFF.

This sequence joins TRBV2 and TRBJ2-2, with 9 bases aligning to TRBD2. Germline values: CDR1 SNHLY, CDR2 FYNNEI. After removal of 2 bases from V and 6 bases from J, the junction contained 4 bases not matched to a gene. The length of the CDR3 is 15 residues. CDR3 coding DNA: TGTGCCAGCAGTGAAAGCGGGAGGAGGCCCGGGGAGCTGTTTTTT. Residues: CASSESGRRPGELFF.

V and J are TRBV29-1 and TRBJ1-1; TRBD1 aligns across 8 bases. Germline V gene lookup returns CDR1 SQVTM and CDR2 ANQGSEA. The CDR3 runs to 16 residues. V trimming: 3 bases; J trimming: 4 bases; junction bases outside the gene matches: 13. The CDR3 DNA is TGCAGCGTTGACTGGACAGGGCTCCGAGGGAGCACTGAAGCTTTCTTT. As protein: CSVDWTGLRGSTEAFF.

This chain links TRBV6-6 with TRBJ1-2, with unresolved D. V was clipped by 0 bases and J by 8 bases, with 7 bases between them. Germline lookup yields CDR1 MNHNY and CDR2 SVGAGI (reference sequence). This CDR3 has 12 residues. CDR3 region: CASSYSGVGYTF. The CDR3 DNA reads TGTGCCAGCAGTTACTCGGGCGTGGGCTACACCTTC.

The CDR3 spells CSVEDYGGIANEQYF. The CDR3 nucleotides are TGCAGCGTTGAAGATTATGGGGGGATTGCGAACGAGCAGTACTTC. The rearrangement joins TRBV29-1 to TRBJ2-7, with TRBD2 as a possible D gene (6 bases). Trimming removed 0 bases from V and 5 bases from J, with 17 bases in between. The CDR3 extends over 15 amino acids. CDR1 and CDR2 (germline): SQVTM, ANQGSEA.

The chain links TRBV5-6 to TRBJ1-2; D remains ambiguous. The CDR3 is 13 residues long. Trimming removed 4 bases at V and 4 bases at J, with 11 bases between. The germline gives CDR1 SGHDT, CDR2 YYEEEE. The DNA for the CDR3 is TGTGCCAGCAGCCCGAGAGACGCCTATGGCTACACCTTC. Translated, it gives CASSPRDAYGYTF.

V is TRBV11-3 and J is TRBJ2-7, with 10 bases fitting TRBD1. V lost 5 bases to trimming and J lost 2 bases; unmatched junction nucleotides: 6. CDR1 and CDR2 (germline): SGHNT, YENEEA. The CDR3 spans 15 residues. The CDR3 sequence is CASSTTGGAAYEQYF. CDR3 DNA sequence: TGTGCCAGCAGCACGACAGGGGGCGCAGCCTACGAGCAGTACTTC.

The V and J genes are TRBV4-1 and TRBJ1-1, with TRBD1 matching over 7 bases. Germline assignment: CDR1 MGHRA and CDR2 YSYEKL. There are 16 residues in the CDR3. With 0 bases clipped from V and 0 bases from J, the junction kept 4 bases outside the gene matches. The DNA of the CDR3 is TGCGCCAGCAGCCAAGAAACGACAGGGTTGAACACTGAAGCTTTCTTT. This translates into CASSQETTGLNTEAFF.

This sequence joins TRBV7-3 and TRBJ2-1, with TRBD1 as a possible D gene (5 bases). Germline V CDR1 and CDR2: SGHTA, FQGTGA. This CDR3 has 14 residues. With 5 bases removed from V and 5 bases from J, the gap between germline ends came to 13 bases. The CDR3 sequence: CASSTRLGDNEQFF. The CDR3 nucleotides read TGTGCCAGCAGCACCCGGCTAGGGGACAATGAGCAGTTCTTC. Complete variable domain (other parts from reference TRBV7-3 and TRBJ2-1): GAGVSQTPSNKVTEKGKYVELRCDPISGHTALYWYRQSLGQGPEFLIYFQGTGAADDSGLPNDRFFAVRPEGSVSTLKIQRTERGDSAVYLCASSTRLGDNEQFFGPGTRLTVL.

The J gene is TRBJ1-5, the V gene TRBV28; no clear D. The CDR3 sequence is 13 residues long. Germline V gene data show CDR1 as MDHEN and CDR2 as SYDVKM. V lost 7 bases to trimming and J lost 0 bases, with 7 bases between them. Here the CDR3 DNA reads TGTGCCAGCAAGTGGGTTAGCAATCAGCCCCAGCATTTT. Translating gives CASKWVSNQPQHF.

This rearrangement joins TRBV28 to TRBJ2-1, with 8 bases lining up with TRBD2. Trimming took 6 bases from V and 15 from J; bases not matched to a gene: 7. Germline CDR1 MDHEN, CDR2 SYDVKM. The CDR3 covers 11 residues. As DNA, the CDR3 is TGTGCCAGCAGCTACCTAGCGGGTACGTTCTTC. Translation gives CASSYLAGTFF.

Only one count was recorded for this clone. J is TRBJ2-3 and V is TRBV6-6; TRBD2 is a possible D gene (5 bases). The CDR3 sequence is 16 residues long. V shed 2 bases and J shed 0 bases, with 12 bases lying between them. The V gene's germline CDR1 is MNHNY and CDR2 SVGAGI (reference sequence). DNA for the CDR3: TGTGCCAGCAGTTACCCCCCAGCGGATAGCACAGATACGCAGTATTTT. This sequence encodes CASSYPPADSTDTQYF.

The chain is built from TRBV30 and TRBJ1-3; tentatively, D is TRBD1 (6 bases). The germline CDR1 and CDR2 sequences are GTSNPN and SVGIG (reference sequence). Trimming took off 8 bases at V and 1 base at J, with 9 bases between the two ends. CDR3 length equals 12 residues. The CDR3 loop reads CAIQGSGNTIYF. CDR3 coding DNA: TGTGCCATACAGGGATCTGGAAACACCATATATTTT. Together with reference TRBV30 and TRBJ1-3, the CDR3 gives the full variable domain: SQTIHQWPATLVQPVGSPLSLECTVEGTSNPNLYWYRQAAGRGLQLLFYSVGIGQISSEVPQNLSASRPQDRQFILSSKKLLLSDSGFYLCAIQGSGNTIYFGEGSWLTVV.

In the case of this clone: The junction differs from germline at one of its ends, possibly a read error. The chain uses TRBV15 and TRBJ2-7; D is possibly TRBD2 (6 bases). This CDR3 region has 13 residues. Germline CDR1 is LNHNV and CDR2 is YYDKDF (reference sequence). The CDR3, as DNA: TGTGCCACCAGCAGAGATGGAGGGTCGCGGTACTTCTTC. Amino acid sequence: CATSRDGGSRYFF.